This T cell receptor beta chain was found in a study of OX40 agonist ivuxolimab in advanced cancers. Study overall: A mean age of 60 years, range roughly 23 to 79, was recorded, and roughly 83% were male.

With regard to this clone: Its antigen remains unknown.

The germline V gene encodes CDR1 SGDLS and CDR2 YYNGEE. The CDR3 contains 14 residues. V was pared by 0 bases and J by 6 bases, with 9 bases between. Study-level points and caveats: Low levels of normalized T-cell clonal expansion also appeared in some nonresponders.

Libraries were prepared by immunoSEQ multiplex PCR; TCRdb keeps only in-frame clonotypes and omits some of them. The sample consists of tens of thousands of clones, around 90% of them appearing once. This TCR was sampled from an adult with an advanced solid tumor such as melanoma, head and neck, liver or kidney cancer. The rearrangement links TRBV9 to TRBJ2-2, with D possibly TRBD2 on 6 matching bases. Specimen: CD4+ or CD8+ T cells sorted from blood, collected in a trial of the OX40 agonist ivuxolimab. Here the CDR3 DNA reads TGTGCCAGCAGCGTAGGAGGCGGGGCCGGGGAGCTGTTTTTT. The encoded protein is CASSVGGGAGELFF.